The entry that follows covers one T cell receptor beta chain sequence. Its antigen is as yet unknown. The data originate from a study of shared clonotypes between healthy human individuals. Study results and caveats: Larger estimated richness was generally seen in naive subsets than in memory subsets. Shared clonotypes: approximately 5.3% naive CD4, around 3.5% naive CD8, around 2.2% memory CD4, approximately 0.37% memory CD8. The four-donor shared clonotypes exceeded non-shared clonotypes in generation probability, with non-shared ones scoring lower.

Method: immunoSEQ multiplex PCR; TCRdb's copy keeps in-frame clones and lacks some. The sample consists of around 700,000 clones, 72% of them appearing once. The CDR3 spans 13 residues. With 5 bases removed from V and 4 bases from J, the gap between germline ends came to 11 bases. Germline CDR1 reads KGHSH; CDR2 reads LQKENI. The clonotype originates from a woman in her thirties in good health. Source material: memory CD4+ T cells sorted from blood. The subset was: CD45RA-negative fraction. The V and J genes are TRBV18 and TRBJ2-5, with TRBD1 as a possible D gene (6 bases). CDR3 in DNA: TGTGCCAGCTCAGCAGGGGACCGAGAGACCCAGTACTTC. Protein sequence: CASSAGDRETQYF.